This entry is about one TCR beta chain. What it binds is not known. The CDR3 consists of 17 residues. Per the germline V gene, CDR1 is SEHNR and CDR2 is FQNEAQ (reference sequence). Trimming cost V 5 bases and J 4 bases, with 21 bases left between them. This sample stems from a study of cytomegalovirus exposure and HLA in healthy donors. General study findings and limits: As confirmed in vitro, a few CMV-associated chains were specific for CMV antigens. Another analysis was done later, and it associated fewer than 20,000 TCR beta sequences with HLA alleles at 0.05 false discovery rate.

It was with 60 Vbeta and 13 Jbeta primers that the PCR ran. The table came from immunoSEQ multiplex PCR; TCRdb's copy has only in-frame clones and leaves some out. The profile shows about 120,000 clones, 60% to 85% of them singletons. Sequencing was done on a sample of PBMCs. This clonotype originated in a woman between 35 and 50 years old in good health and CMV-seropositive. The chain combines TRBV7-9 with TRBJ2-1; TRBD1 is a possible D gene (6 bases). CDR3 nucleotides: TGTGCCAGCAGCCCCCCGGGGCAGGGGACCTATTACAATGAGCAGTTCTTC. Its translation is CASSPPGQGTYYNEQFF.